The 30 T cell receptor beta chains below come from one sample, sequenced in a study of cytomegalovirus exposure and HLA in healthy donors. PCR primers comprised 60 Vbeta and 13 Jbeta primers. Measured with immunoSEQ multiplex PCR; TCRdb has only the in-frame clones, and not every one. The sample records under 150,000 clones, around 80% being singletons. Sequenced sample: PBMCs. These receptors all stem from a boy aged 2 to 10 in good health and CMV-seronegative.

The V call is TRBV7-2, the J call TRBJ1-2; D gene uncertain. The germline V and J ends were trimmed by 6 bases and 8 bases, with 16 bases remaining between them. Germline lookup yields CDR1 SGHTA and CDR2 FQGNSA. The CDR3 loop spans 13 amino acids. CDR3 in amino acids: CASRPVRVRGYTF. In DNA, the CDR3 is TGTGCCAGCAGGCCCGTGAGGGTGCGGGGCTACACCTTC.

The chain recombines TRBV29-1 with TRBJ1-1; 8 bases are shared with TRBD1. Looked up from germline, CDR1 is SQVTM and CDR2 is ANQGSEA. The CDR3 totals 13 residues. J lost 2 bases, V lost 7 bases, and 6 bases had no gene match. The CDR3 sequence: CSAGDRRNTEAFF. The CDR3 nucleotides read TGCAGCGCCGGGGACAGGCGAAACACTGAAGCTTTCTTT.

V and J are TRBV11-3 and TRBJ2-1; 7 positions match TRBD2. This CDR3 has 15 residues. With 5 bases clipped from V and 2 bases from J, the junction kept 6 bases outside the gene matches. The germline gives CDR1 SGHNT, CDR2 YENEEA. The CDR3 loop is CASSPPGGTYNEQFF. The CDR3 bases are TGTGCCAGCAGCCCACCCGGGGGGACCTACAATGAGCAGTTCTTC.

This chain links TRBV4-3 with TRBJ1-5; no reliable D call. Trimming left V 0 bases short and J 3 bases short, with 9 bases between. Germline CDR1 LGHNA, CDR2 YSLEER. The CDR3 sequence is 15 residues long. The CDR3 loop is CASSQDGSYNQPQHF. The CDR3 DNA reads TGCGCCAGCAGCCAAGATGGGAGTTACAATCAGCCCCAGCATTTT.

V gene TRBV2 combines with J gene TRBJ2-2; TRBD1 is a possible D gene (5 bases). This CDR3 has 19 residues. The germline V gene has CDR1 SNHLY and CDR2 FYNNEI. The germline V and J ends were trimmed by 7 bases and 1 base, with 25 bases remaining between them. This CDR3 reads CASNHDLRLGQGNTGELFF. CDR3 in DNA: TGTGCCAGCAATCACGACCTCCGGTTGGGCCAGGGGAACACCGGGGAGCTGTTTTTT.

The CDR3 loop reads CASSYSKLYGYTF. CDR3 DNA: TGTGCCAGCAGTTACTCGAAACTGTATGGCTACACCTTC. The chain couples TRBV6-5 to TRBJ1-2; D is unresolved. The CDR3 spans 13 residues. V was trimmed by 0 bases and J by 5 bases, leaving 7 bases between them. The germline V gene encodes CDR1 MNHEY and CDR2 SVGAGI.

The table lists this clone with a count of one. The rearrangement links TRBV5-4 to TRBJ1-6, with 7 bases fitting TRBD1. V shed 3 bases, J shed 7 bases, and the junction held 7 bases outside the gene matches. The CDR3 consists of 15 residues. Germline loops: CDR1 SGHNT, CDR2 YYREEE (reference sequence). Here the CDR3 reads CASSYKGQVNSPLHF. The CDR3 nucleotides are TGTGCCAGCAGCTACAAAGGACAGGTCAATTCACCCCTCCACTTT.

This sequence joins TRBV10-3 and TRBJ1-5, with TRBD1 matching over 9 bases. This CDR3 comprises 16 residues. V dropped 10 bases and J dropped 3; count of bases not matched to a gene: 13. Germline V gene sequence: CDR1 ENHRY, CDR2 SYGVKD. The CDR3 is CATEAGTGRSNQPQHF. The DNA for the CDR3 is TGTGCCACAGAAGCCGGGACAGGGAGGTCCAATCAGCCCCAGCATTTT.

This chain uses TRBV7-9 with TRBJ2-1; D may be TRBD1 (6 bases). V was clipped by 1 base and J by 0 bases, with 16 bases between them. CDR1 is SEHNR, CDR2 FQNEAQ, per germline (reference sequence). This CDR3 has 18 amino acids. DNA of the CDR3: TGTGCCAGCAGCTTAGTAGGGCAGGGGCTGGACTCCTACAATGAGCAGTTCTTC. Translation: CASSLVGQGLDSYNEQFF.

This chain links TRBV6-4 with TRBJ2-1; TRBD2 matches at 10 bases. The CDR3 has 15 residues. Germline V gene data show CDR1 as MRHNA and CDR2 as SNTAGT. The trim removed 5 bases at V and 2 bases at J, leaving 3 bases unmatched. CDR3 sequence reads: CASSPSGGAYNEQFF. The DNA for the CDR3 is TGTGCCAGCAGTCCCAGCGGGGGGGCCTACAATGAGCAGTTCTTC.

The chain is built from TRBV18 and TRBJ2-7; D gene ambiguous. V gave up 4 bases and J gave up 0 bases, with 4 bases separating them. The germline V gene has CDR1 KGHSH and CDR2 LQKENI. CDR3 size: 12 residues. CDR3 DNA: TGTGCCAGCTCACACAGCTCCTACGAGCAGTACGTC. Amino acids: CASSHSSYEQYV.

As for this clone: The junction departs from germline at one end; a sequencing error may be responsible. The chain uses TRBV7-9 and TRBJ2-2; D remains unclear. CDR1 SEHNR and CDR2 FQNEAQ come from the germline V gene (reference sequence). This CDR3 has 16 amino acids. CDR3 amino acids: CSSSSVRHTDTGELFF. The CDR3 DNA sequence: TGTTCCAGCAGCTCAGTCCGACACACAGACACCGGGGAGCTGTTTTTT.

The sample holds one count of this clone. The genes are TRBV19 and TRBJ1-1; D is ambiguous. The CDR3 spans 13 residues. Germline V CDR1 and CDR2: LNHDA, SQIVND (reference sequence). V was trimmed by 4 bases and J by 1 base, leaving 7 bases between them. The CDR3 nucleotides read TGTGCCAGTAGTAGGGCTCCGAACACTGAAGCTTTCTTT. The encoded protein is CASSRAPNTEAFF.

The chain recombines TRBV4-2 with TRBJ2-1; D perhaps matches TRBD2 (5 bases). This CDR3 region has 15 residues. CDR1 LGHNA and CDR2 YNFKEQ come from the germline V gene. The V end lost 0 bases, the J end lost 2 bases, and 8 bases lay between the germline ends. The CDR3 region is CASSQDQRTYNEQFF. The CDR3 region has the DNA TGTGCCAGCAGCCAAGATCAGCGGACCTACAATGAGCAGTTCTTC.

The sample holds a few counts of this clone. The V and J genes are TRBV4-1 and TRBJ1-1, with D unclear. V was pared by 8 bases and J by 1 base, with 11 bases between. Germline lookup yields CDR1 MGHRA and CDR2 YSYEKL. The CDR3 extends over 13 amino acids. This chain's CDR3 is CASVSFPNTEAFF. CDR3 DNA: TGCGCCAGCGTTAGTTTTCCGAACACTGAAGCTTTCTTT.

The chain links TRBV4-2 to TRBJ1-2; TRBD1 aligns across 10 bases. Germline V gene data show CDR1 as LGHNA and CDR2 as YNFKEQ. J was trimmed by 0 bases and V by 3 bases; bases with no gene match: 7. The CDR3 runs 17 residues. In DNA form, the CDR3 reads TGTGCCAGCAGCCAGGGAGGGGGGACAGGGGCTAACTATGGCTACACCTTC. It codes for CASSQGGGTGANYGYTF.

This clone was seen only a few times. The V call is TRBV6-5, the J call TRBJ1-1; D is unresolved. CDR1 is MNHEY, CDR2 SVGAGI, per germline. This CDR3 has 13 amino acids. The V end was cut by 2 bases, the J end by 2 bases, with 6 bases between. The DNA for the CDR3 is TGTGCCAGCAGTTACATACTAAACACTGAAGCTTTCTTT. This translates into CASSYILNTEAFF.

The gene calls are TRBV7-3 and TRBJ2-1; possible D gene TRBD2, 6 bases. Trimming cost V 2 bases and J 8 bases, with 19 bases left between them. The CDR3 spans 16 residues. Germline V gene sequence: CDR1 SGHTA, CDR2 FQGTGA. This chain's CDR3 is CASSLLGGSTLDEQFF. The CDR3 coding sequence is TGTGCCAGCAGCTTATTGGGGGGAAGTACCCTCGATGAGCAGTTCTTC.

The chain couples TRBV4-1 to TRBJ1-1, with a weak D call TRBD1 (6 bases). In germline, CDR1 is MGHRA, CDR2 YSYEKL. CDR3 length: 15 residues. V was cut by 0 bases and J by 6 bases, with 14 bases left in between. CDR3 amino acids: CASSQEGGLVAEAFF. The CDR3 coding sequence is TGCGCCAGCAGCCAAGAAGGGGGTTTGGTGGCTGAAGCTTTCTTT.

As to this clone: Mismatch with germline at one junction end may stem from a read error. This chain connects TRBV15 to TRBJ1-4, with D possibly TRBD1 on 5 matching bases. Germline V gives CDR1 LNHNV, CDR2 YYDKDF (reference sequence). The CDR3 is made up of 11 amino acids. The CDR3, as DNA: TGTGCCACCAGCAGCAGGGAAACACTGTTTTTT. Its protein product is CATSSRETLFF.

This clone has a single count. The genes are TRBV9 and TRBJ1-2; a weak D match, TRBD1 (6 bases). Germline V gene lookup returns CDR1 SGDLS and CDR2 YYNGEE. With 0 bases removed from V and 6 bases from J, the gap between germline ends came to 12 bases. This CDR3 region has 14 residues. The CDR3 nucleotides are TGTGCCAGCAGCGTAGTACCGAGGGGGAATGGCTACACCTTC. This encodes CASSVVPRGNGYTF. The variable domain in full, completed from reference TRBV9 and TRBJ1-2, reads DSGVTQTPKHLITATGQRVTLRCSPRSGDLSVYWYQQSLDQGLQFLIQYYNGEERAKGNILERFSAQQFPDLHSELNLSSLELGDSALYFCASSVVPRGNGYTFGSGTRLTVV.

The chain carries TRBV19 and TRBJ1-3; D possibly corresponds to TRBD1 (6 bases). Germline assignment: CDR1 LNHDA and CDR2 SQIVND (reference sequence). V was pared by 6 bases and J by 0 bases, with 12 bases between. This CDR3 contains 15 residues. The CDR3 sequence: CASSTDRYSGNTIYF. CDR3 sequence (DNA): TGTGCCAGTAGCACCGACAGGTACTCTGGAAACACCATATATTTT.

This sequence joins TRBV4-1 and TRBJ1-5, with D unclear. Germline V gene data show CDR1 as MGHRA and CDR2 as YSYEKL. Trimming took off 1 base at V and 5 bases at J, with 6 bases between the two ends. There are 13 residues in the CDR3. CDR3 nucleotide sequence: TGCGCCAGCAGCCAAGGAATAGATCAGCCCCAGCATTTT. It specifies CASSQGIDQPQHF.

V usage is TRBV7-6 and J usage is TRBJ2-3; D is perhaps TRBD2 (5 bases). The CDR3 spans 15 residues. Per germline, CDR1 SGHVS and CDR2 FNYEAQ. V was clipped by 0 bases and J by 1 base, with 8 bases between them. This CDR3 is CASSLAWGGTDTQYF. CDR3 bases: TGTGCCAGCAGCTTAGCGTGGGGAGGCACAGATACGCAGTATTTT.

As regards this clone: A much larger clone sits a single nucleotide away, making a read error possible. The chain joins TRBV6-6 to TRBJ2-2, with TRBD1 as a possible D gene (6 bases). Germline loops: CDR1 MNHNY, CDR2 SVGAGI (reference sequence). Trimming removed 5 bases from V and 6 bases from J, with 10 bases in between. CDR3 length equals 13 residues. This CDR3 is CASSIAGAGELFF. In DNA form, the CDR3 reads TGTGCCAGCAGTATTGCAGGGGCCGGGGAGCTGTTTTTT.

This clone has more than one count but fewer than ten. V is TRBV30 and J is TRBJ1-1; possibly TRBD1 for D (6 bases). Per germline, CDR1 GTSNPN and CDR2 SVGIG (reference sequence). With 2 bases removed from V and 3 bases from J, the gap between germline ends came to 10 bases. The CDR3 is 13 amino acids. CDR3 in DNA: TGTGCCTGGAGTCGAGGGGGGGACACTGAAGCTTTCTTT. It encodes CAWSRGGDTEAFF.

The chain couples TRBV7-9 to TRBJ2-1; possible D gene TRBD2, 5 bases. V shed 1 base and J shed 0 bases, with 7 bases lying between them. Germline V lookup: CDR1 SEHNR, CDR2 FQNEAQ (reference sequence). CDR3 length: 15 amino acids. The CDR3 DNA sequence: TGTGCCAGCAGCTTAGTGGAGGTCTCCTACAATGAGCAGTTCTTC. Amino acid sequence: CASSLVEVSYNEQFF.

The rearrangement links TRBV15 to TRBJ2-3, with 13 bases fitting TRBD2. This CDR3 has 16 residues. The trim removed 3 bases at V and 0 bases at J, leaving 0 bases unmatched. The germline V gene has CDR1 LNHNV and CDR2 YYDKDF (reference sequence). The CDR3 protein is CATSRGLAGSTDTQYF. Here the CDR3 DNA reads TGTGCCACCAGCAGGGGACTAGCGGGGAGCACAGATACGCAGTATTTT. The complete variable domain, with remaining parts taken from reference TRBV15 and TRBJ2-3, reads DAMVIQNPRYQVTQFGKPVTLSCSQTLNHNVMYWYQQKSSQAPKLLFHYYDKDFNNEADTPDNFQSRRPNTSFCFLDIRSPGLGDTAMYLCATSRGLAGSTDTQYFGPGTRLTVL.

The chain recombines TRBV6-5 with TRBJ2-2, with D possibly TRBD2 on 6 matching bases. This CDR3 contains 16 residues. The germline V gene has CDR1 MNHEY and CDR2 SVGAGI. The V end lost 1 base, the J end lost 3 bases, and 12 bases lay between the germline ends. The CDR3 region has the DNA TGTGCCAGCAGTTACTATCCTAGCGCGTACACCGGGGAGCTGTTTTTT. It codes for CASSYYPSAYTGELFF.

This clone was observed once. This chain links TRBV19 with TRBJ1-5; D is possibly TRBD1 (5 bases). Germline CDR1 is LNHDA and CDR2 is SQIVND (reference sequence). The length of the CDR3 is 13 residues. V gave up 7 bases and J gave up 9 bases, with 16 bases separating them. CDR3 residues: CASTSRGWWPQHF. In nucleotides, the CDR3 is TGTGCCAGTACCTCTCGGGGGTGGTGGCCCCAGCATTTT.